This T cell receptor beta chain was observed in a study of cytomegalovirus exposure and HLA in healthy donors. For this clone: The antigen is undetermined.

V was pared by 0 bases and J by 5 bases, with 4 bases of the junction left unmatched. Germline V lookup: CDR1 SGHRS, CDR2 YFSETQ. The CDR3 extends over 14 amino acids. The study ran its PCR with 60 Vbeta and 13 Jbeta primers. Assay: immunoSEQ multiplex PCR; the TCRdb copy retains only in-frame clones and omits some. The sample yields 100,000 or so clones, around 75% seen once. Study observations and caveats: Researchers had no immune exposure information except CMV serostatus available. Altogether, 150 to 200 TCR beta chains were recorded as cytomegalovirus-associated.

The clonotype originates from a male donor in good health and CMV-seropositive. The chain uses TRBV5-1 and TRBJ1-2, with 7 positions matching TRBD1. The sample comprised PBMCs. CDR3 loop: CASSLDRGEYGYTF. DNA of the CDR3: TGCGCCAGCAGCTTGGACAGGGGAGAGTATGGCTACACCTTC. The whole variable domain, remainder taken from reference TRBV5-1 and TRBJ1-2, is KAGVTQTPRYLIKTRGQQVTLSCSPISGHRSVSWYQQTPGQGLQFLFEYFSETQRNKGNFPGRFSGRQFSNSRSEMNVSTLELGDSALYLCASSLDRGEYGYTFGSGTRLTVV.